This is a list of T cell receptor beta chains from one sample in a study of spatial heterogeneity in lung cancer. Using its own MiXCR run on the 5' RACE reads, TCRdb lists one record per CDR3 protein. The sample lists 60,000 to 90,000 distinct CDR3 sequences; about an eighth were seen once. Sample: PBMCs, taken at surgery. The receptors originated from a male donor with early-stage non-small cell lung cancer. The CDR3 runs from the conserved cysteine through the conserved F or W. Fields, in order: V gene, J gene, D gene, clone size, CDR3 protein, CDR3 DNA. The D gene is left open where the match is weak. The size entry is marked missing in some rows and otherwise reads once, few, many or a size class.

>TRBV7-7|TRBJ2-1|.|.
CASSNTRDNEQFF
TGTGCCAGCAGCAACACCCGAGACAATGAGCAGTTCTTC
>TRBV18|TRBJ2-7|.|many
CASSPPPRGAGDEQYF
TGTGCCAGCTCACCACCCCCCCGAGGTGCGGGCGACGAGCAGTACTTC
>TRBV5-6|TRBJ2-2|.|few
CASSLELGPDRNTGELFF
TGTGCCAGCAGCTTGGAACTAGGGCCGGACCGGAACACCGGGGAGCTGTTTTTT
>TRBV30|TRBJ2-1|TRBD2|few
CASRPAGGLRNEQFF
TGTGCCTCCCGTCCAGCGGGAGGTTTACGCAATGAGCAGTTCTTC
>TRBV10-3|TRBJ2-2|.|many
CAIRGLTGPPNTGELFF
TGTGCCATCAGGGGTCTTACAGGGCCCCCGAACACCGGGGAGCTGTTTTTT
>TRBV4-1|TRBJ1-2|.|.
CASSQDGGGYTF
TGCGCCAGCAGCCAAGATGGGGGTGGCTACACCTTC
>TRBV6-1|TRBJ2-3|TRBD2|few
CASSAGTSADTQYF
TGTGCCAGCAGTGCGGGGACTAGCGCAGATACGCAGTATTTT
>TRBV7-8|TRBJ2-1|.|.
CASSLGLVGDEQFF
TGTGCCAGCAGCTTAGGTTTAGTGGGAGATGAGCAGTTCTTC
>TRBV27|TRBJ2-7|.|few
CASSLMAGPHYEQYF
TGTGCCAGCAGTTTAATGGCGGGTCCTCATTACGAGCAGTACTTC
>TRBV19|TRBJ2-7|.|.
CASRRWSNSYEQYF
TGTGCCAGTAGGCGATGGAGTAACTCCTACGAGCAGTACTTC
>TRBV20-1|TRBJ1-1|.|many
CSAPYVGRVNTEAFF
TGCAGTGCACCCTACGTTGGCCGTGTGAACACTGAAGCTTTCTTT
>TRBV18|TRBJ1-2|.|.
CASSPPQAPYGYTF
TGTGCCAGCTCACCGCCGCAGGCCCCCTATGGCTACACCTTC
>TRBV30|TRBJ1-2|.|few
CAWSVKVTNYGYTF
TGTGCCTGGAGTGTAAAGGTGACTAACTATGGCTACACCTTC
>TRBV7-3|TRBJ2-2|TRBD1|few
CASSPGQDGELFF
TGTGCCAGCAGCCCCGGACAGGACGGGGAGCTGTTTTTT
>TRBV5-4|TRBJ1-2|.|.
CASSFRDNYGYTF
TGTGCCAGCAGCTTCCGGGACAACTATGGCTACACCTTC
>TRBV20-1|TRBJ2-7|.|.
CSASSAANYEQYF
TGCAGTGCTAGCTCAGCGGCGAACTACGAGCAGTACTTC
>TRBV7-9|TRBJ2-7|TRBD2|.
CASTNIAGGRSEQYF
TGTGCCAGCACCAACATAGCGGGAGGTCGGTCCGAGCAGTACTTC
>TRBV12-3/TRBV12-4|TRBJ2-5|.|few
CASSSSATQYF
TGTGCCAGCAGTTCAAGCGCGACCCAGTACTTC
>TRBV4-3|TRBJ2-7|TRBD2|few
CASSRARGGSPYEQYF
TGCGCCAGCAGCCGTGCACGGGGCGGGAGTCCCTACGAGCAGTACTTC
>TRBV27|TRBJ1-5|.|few
CASSNLPPGNQPQHF
TGTGCCAGCAGCAATTTGCCTCCAGGGAATCAGCCCCAGCATTTT
>TRBV5-5|TRBJ2-1|.|.
CASSIRQALYNEQFF
TGTGCCAGCAGCATCAGACAGGCGCTTTACAATGAGCAGTTCTTC
>TRBV6-5|TRBJ1-2|.|few
CASSYDSPTYYGYTF
TGTGCCAGCAGTTACGACAGTCCGACCTACTATGGCTACACCTTC
>TRBV5-1|TRBJ2-7|.|.
CASSLELNLPYEQYF
TGCGCCAGCAGCTTGGAGCTTAACCTACCCTACGAGCAGTACTTC
>TRBV12-5|TRBJ2-3|.|many
CASANDRDFTDTQYF
TGTGCTAGTGCCAATGACAGGGACTTCACAGATACGCAGTATTTT
>TRBV27|TRBJ2-4|TRBD2|.
CASSLSGGIGKNIQYF
TGTGCCAGCAGTTTATCGGGGGGGATCGGCAAAAACATTCAGTACTTC
>TRBV5-1|TRBJ2-1|TRBD2|few
CASNLAGDNEQFF
TGCGCCAGCAATTTAGCGGGTGACAATGAGCAGTTCTTC
>TRBV9|TRBJ1-3|.|.
CASSVAPSSGNTIYF
TGTGCCAGCAGCGTAGCCCCCTCCTCTGGAAACACCATATATTTT
>TRBV29-1|TRBJ2-3|.|few
CSVEQGIGDTQYF
TGCAGCGTTGAACAGGGCATTGGAGATACGCAGTATTTT
>TRBV7-6|TRBJ1-6|.|.
CASSLPGASLDSPLHF
TGTGCCAGCAGCTTACCGGGGGCCTCTCTGGATTCACCCCTCCACTTT
>TRBV24-1|TRBJ1-2|TRBD1|.
CATSDGQGLRGYTF
TGTGCCACCAGCGATGGACAGGGGCTGAGGGGCTACACCTTC
>TRBV5-1|TRBJ2-3|TRBD2|.
CASSFQNSGTDTQYF
TGCGCCAGCAGCTTCCAGAATAGCGGGACAGATACGCAGTATTTT
>TRBV18|TRBJ2-7|TRBD2|few
CASSPPSGGSYEQYF
TGTGCCAGCTCACCGCCCTCGGGAGGTTCCTACGAGCAGTACTTC
>TRBV5-1|TRBJ1-1|TRBD1|.
CASSRGQGDTEAFF
TGCGCCAGCAGCAGGGGACAGGGAGACACTGAAGCTTTCTTT
>TRBV4-3|TRBJ2-3|.|many
CASSQKRDTQYF
TGCGCCAGCAGCCAAAAGCGGGATACGCAGTATTTT
>TRBV7-6|TRBJ2-3|.|few
CASRPLGTDTQYF
TGTGCCAGCAGGCCCCTAGGCACAGATACGCAGTATTTT
>TRBV4-1|TRBJ2-1|.|many
CASSQAGTGRYNEQFF
TGCGCCAGCAGCCAAGCGGGAACAGGTCGATACAATGAGCAGTTCTTC
>TRBV19|TRBJ2-7|TRBD2|few
CASSLRLAGGRSYEQYF
TGTGCCAGTAGTCTAAGACTAGCGGGAGGAAGGTCCTACGAGCAGTACTTC
>TRBV6-2/TRBV6-3|TRBJ2-7|TRBD1|many
CASADRGYEQYF
TGTGCCAGCGCCGACAGGGGCTACGAGCAGTACTTC
>TRBV7-9|TRBJ2-2|.|few
CASSLLRDGVAGELFF
TGTGCCAGCAGCTTACTCAGGGACGGCGTAGCCGGGGAGCTGTTTTTT
>TRBV5-5|TRBJ1-3|TRBD1|.
CASRPGQRNTIYF
TGTGCCTCCCGACCGGGACAGAGAAACACCATATATTTT
>TRBV7-9|TRBJ2-1|.|few
CASSRPTGIDEQFF
TGTGCCAGCAGCCGCCCCACAGGGATCGATGAGCAGTTCTTC
>TRBV20-1|TRBJ2-4|.|.
CSARVTGAVAKNIQYF
TGCAGTGCTAGAGTGACAGGCGCGGTGGCCAAAAACATTCAGTACTTC
>TRBV2|TRBJ2-5|TRBD1|few
CASTLQGLGQETQYF
TGTGCCAGCACCCTACAGGGGCTCGGACAAGAGACCCAGTACTTC
>TRBV3-1|TRBJ1-6|.|.
CASGGGNWSPLHF
TGTGCCAGCGGCGGGGGCAATTGGTCACCCCTCCACTTT
>TRBV6-5|TRBJ2-7|TRBD1|many
CASSYSRLGQGEQYF
TGTGCCAGCAGTTACTCTAGGCTTGGACAGGGAGAGCAGTACTTC
>TRBV27|TRBJ1-6|TRBD1|.
CASSLYWGQWNNSPLHF
TGTGCCAGCAGTTTATATTGGGGACAGTGGAATAATTCACCCCTCCACTTT
>TRBV20-1|TRBJ1-2|.|.
CSASVGVSGYTF
TGCAGTGCTAGCGTTGGAGTAAGCGGCTACACCTTC
>TRBV7-9|TRBJ2-1|.|.
CASSPQTGESSYNEQFF
TGTGCCAGCAGCCCTCAGACGGGGGAGAGCTCCTACAATGAGCAGTTCTTC
>TRBV4-2|TRBJ2-7|.|medium-sized
CASSQPGLNYEQYF
TGTGCCAGCAGCCAACCGGGATTGAACTACGAGCAGTACTTC
>TRBV29-1|TRBJ2-1|.|few
CSVRKAGSSYNEQFF
TGCAGCGTACGAAAGGCGGGGAGCTCCTACAATGAGCAGTTCTTC
>TRBV7-9|TRBJ2-3|TRBD2|many
CASSQAGSTDTQYF
TGTGCCAGCAGCCAAGCGGGAAGCACAGATACGCAGTATTTT
>TRBV29-1|TRBJ2-5|TRBD1|few
CSVSRQGGETQYF
TGCAGCGTTTCCCGACAGGGGGGAGAGACCCAGTACTTC
>TRBV20-1|TRBJ2-7|.|.
CSAGDPQRSYEQYF
TGCAGTGCTGGAGACCCCCAGAGGTCCTACGAGCAGTACTTC
>TRBV14|TRBJ2-7|TRBD1|many
CASSVRRDRVFWEQYF
TGTGCCAGCAGCGTCCGCCGGGACAGGGTTTTCTGGGAGCAGTACTTC
>TRBV15|TRBJ2-7|.|many
CATSREAGSSYEQYF
TGTGCCACCAGCAGAGAAGCCGGGAGCTCCTACGAGCAGTACTTC
>TRBV5-1|TRBJ1-6|TRBD1|.
CASSFGQGDNSPLHF
TGCGCCAGCAGCTTCGGACAGGGGGATAATTCACCCCTCCACTTT
>TRBV27|TRBJ1-2|.|.
CASTRGGGYGYTF
TGTGCCAGCACCCGCGGCGGTGGCTATGGCTACACCTTC